The T cell receptor beta chain under discussion was sequenced for a study of cytomegalovirus exposure and HLA in healthy donors. Both 60 Vbeta primers and 13 Jbeta primers went into the PCR. Authors' analysis steps: An analysis performed later counted 81 million or so unique TCR beta chains (roughly 11 million of them shared). Profiling relied on immunoSEQ multiplex PCR, and the TCRdb table lists in-frame clones only, not all of them. V, J and clone size derive from that table, while D and trimming were established from the DNA sequence. The sample table includes over 100,000 clones. The J segment lost 0 bases and the V segment lost 10 bases, leaving 10 bases of the junction unmatched. The CDR3 loop spans 15 amino acids. Germline assignment: CDR1 MDHEN and CDR2 SYDVKM. A note on this clone: Its antigen is unknown.

Points from the study as a whole: Cytomegalovirus-associated TCR beta chains were listed, numbering 150 to 200.

The sequence was obtained from a young man in good health and CMV-seronegative. The sample taken for sequencing was PBMCs. V usage is TRBV28 and J usage is TRBJ2-7, with 9 positions matching TRBD1. The CDR3 sequence: CATRRTGDHSYEQYF. The CDR3 bases are TGTGCCACGAGAAGGACAGGGGATCACTCCTACGAGCAGTACTTC. The variable domain in full, with the rest retrieved from reference TRBV28 and TRBJ2-7, is DVKVTQSSRYLVKRTGEKVFLECVQDMDHENMFWYRQDPGLGLRLIYFSYDVKMKEKGDIPEGYSVSREKKERFSLILESASTNQTSMYLCATRRTGDHSYEQYFGPGTRLTVT.